This TCR beta chain was identified during a study of shared clonotypes between healthy human individuals. Germline CDR1 is SGHKS and CDR2 is YYEKEE (reference sequence). The ends were cut back, 3 bases at V and 2 bases at J, with 12 bases in the middle. The CDR3 runs to 14 residues. The donors were adults (healthy and HIV-negative) with no recent acute infections or vaccinations. Per sorted-subset replicate PCR, input was approximately 180 ng DNA, representing 30,000 or so T cell genomes. TCRdb's copy holds only in-frame clones and misses some; the assay was immunoSEQ multiplex PCR. The repertoire holds some 1,400,000 clones, roughly 95% seen once, with roughly 1.2% in the top ten.

The rearrangement links TRBV5-5 to TRBJ2-7; D unresolved. This sequence was found in a man aged 30 to 39 in good health. Sequencing was carried out using naive CD4+ T cells sorted from blood. Subset meaning: CD45RA+ positively selected. CDR3 amino acids: CASSSELGPYEQYF. DNA for the CDR3: TGTGCCAGCAGCTCGGAGTTAGGCCCCTACGAGCAGTACTTC.